This TCR beta chain was profiled in a study of T-cell reconstitution after alpha-beta-depleted transplantation in children. This clonotype was observed many times. As it was prepared, the TCRbeta library received unique molecular identifiers. TCRdb itself ran the PCR reads through MiXCR, one entry per CDR3 protein. The table includes roughly 180,000 distinct CDR3 sequences, approximately 14% detected once. Source: PBMCs from the stem cell graft donor, taken from the stem cell graft. This TCR came from a human donor who donated a stem cell graft to a child with acute lymphoblastic leukemia.

CDR3 sequence: CASSEERDGYTF. For the CDR3, the DNA is TGTGCCAGCAGTGAAGAGAGGGATGGCTACACCTTC. The chain uses TRBV25-1 and TRBJ1-2; no definite D call. Germline V gene lookup returns CDR1 MGHDK and CDR2 SYGVNS. This CDR3 spans 12 amino acids. Trimming removed 2 bases from V and 6 bases from J, with 7 bases in between.